This TCR beta chain was found in a study of blood T cell repertoires in COVID-19. About the study: From T cells, B-cell-depleted T cells, or PBMCs came the material, which was cDNA or gDNA.

V was pared by 2 bases and J by 8 bases, with 9 bases of the junction left unmatched. The CDR3 runs to 16 residues. Germline CDR1 is SGHRS and CDR2 is YFSETQ. Sequencing was performed with immunoSEQ multiplex PCR; in TCRdb, only in-frame clones are kept and a portion is missing. The sample has around 140,000 clones, about 70% seen once. The sequencing sample was made of peripheral blood. This receptor was taken from a woman in her 70s with acute or convalescent COVID-19. The chain has TRBV5-1 and TRBJ2-1, with TRBD2 identical over 11 bases. CDR3 sequence: CASSFIIAGGGYEQFF. Written as DNA, the CDR3 is TGCGCCAGCAGCTTTATAATAGCGGGAGGGGGATATGAGCAGTTCTTC.